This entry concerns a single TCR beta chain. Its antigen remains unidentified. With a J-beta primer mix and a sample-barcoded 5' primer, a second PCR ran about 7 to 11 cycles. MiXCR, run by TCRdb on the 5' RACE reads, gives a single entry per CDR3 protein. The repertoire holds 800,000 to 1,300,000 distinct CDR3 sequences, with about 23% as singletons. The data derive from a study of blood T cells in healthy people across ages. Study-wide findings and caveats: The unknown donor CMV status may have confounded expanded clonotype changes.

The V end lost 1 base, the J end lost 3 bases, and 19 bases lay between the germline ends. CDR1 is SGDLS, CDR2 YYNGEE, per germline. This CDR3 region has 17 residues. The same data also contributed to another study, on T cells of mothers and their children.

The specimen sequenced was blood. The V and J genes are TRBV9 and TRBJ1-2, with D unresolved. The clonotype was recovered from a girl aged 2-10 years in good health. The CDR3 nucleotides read TGTGCCAGCAGCGTATGGAGGCAGCCCGGCGGGGACTATGGCTACACCTTC. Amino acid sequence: CASSVWRQPGGDYGYTF.